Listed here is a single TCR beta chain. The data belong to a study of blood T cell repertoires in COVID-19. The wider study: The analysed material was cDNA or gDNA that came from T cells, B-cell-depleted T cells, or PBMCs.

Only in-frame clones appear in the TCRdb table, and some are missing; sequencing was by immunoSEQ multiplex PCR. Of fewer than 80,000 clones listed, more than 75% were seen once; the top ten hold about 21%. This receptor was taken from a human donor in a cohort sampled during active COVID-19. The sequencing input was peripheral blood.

The chain's CDR3 is CASVDRVQNSPLHF. The CDR3 DNA is TGCGCCAGCGTAGACAGGGTTCAAAATTCACCCCTCCACTTT. The V call is TRBV10-2, the J call TRBJ1-6; 7 bases agree with TRBD1. Losses at the gene ends were 8 bases for V and 7 bases for J; bases not matched to a gene: 8. CDR3 size: 14 residues. The germline V gene encodes CDR1 WSHSY and CDR2 SAAADI.